This T cell receptor (beta chain) stems from a study of cytomegalovirus exposure and HLA in healthy donors. The CDR3 runs 14 residues. Per germline, CDR1 SGHRS and CDR2 YFSETQ. Germline trimming cut 4 bases from V and 5 bases from J; bases unmatched to any gene: 6. This clone came up once. Data came from immunoSEQ multiplex PCR; TCRdb stores just in-frame clones and leaves some out. Of 150,000 to 200,000 clones in the sample, 85% are singletons; the top ten hold around 2.5%. V is TRBV5-1 and J is TRBJ2-1; 7 positions agree with TRBD2. Sequences were obtained from PBMCs. The TCR comes from a man aged 25-45 years in good health and CMV-seropositive. CDR3 in DNA: TGCGCCAGCAGCGGGGGGGAAGTGGACAATGAGCAGTTCTTC. Residues: CASSGGEVDNEQFF.